This TCR beta chain was identified in a study of STAT5B mutations in CD4+ large granular lymphocyte leukemia. Turning to the study itself: Healthy donors showed HLA-associated enrichment of the CDR3 'QG' motif.

The assay was immunoSEQ multiplex PCR, and TCRdb's table has in-frame clones only and misses some. Counted here are more than 30,000 clones, around 90% occurring once; the ten biggest clones make up 0.4% to 0.5%. The CDR3 extends over 18 amino acids. Germline V CDR1 and CDR2: MRHNA, SNTAGT. The junction had 6 bases not matched to a gene; V was cut back by 3 bases and J by 2 bases. Material for sequencing was CD4+ T cells from blood buffy coats. The gene calls are TRBV6-4 and TRBJ2-2, with 13 bases fitting TRBD2. This clonotype originated in a human donor in good health. CDR3 DNA: TGTGCCAGCAGTGATTCGGGACTAGCGGGAACAAACACCGGGGAGCTGTTTTTT. Translated, it gives CASSDSGLAGTNTGELFF.